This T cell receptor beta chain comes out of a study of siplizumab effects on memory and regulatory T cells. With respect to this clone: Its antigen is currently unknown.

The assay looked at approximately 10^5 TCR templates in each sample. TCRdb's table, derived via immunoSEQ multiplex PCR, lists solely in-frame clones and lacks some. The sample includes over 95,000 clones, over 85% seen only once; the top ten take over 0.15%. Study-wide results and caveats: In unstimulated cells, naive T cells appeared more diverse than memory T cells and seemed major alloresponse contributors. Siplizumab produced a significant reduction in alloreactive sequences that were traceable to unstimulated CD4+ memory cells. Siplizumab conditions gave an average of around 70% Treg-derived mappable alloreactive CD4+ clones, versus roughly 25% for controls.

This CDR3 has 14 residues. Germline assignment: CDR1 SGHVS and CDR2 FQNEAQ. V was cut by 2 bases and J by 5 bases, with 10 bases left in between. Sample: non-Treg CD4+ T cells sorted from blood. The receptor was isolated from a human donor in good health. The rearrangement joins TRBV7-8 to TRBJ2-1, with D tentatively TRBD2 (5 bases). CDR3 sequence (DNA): TGTGCCAGCAGCTTACGGACTCAAAACAATGAGCAGTTCTTC. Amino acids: CASSLRTQNNEQFF.